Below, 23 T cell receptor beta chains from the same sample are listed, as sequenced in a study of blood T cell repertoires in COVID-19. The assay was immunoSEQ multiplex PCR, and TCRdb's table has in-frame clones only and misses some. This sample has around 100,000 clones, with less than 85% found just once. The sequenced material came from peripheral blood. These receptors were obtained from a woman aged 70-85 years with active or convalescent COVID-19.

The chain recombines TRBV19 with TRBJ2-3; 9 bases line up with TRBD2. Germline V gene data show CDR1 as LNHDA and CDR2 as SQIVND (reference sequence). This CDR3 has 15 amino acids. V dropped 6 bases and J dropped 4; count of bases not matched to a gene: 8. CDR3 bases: TGTGCCAGTAGCTCAGCGGGGGGTAGGGCAGATACGCAGTATTTT. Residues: CASSSAGGRADTQYF.

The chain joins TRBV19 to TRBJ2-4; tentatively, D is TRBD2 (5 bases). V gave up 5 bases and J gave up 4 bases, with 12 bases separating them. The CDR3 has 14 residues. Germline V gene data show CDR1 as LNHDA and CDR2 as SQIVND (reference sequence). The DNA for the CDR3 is TGTGCCAGTAGTCAAATCGGGGATAAAAACATTCAGTACTTC. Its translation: CASSQIGDKNIQYF.

CDR3 sequence reads: CASRSLASEQFF. Written as DNA, the CDR3 is TGTGCCAGCAGATCACTAGCATCTGAGCAGTTCTTC. The rearrangement joins TRBV28 to TRBJ2-1; maybe TRBD2 (6 bases). The ends were cut back, 6 bases at V and 9 bases at J, with 12 bases in the middle. The CDR3 sequence is 12 residues long. Per the germline V gene, CDR1 is MDHEN and CDR2 is SYDVKM.

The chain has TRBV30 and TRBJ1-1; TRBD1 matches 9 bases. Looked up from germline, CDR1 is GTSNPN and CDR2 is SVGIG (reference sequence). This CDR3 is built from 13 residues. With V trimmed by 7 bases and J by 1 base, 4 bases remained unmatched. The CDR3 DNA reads TGTGCCTCCGGGACAGGGTGGAACACTGAAGCTTTCTTT. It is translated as CASGTGWNTEAFF.

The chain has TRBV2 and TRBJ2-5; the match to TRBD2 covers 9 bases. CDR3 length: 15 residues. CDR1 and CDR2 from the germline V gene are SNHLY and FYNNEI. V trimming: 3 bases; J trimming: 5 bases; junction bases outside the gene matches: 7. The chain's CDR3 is CASSDSRGGVETQYF. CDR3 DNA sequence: TGTGCCAGCAGTGACTCGCGGGGGGGCGTTGAGACCCAGTACTTC. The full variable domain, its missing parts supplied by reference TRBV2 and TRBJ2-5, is EPEVTQTPSHQVTQMGQEVILRCVPISNHLYFYWYRQILGQKVEFLVSFYNNEISEKSEIFDDQFSVERPDGSNFTLKIRSTKLEDSAMYFCASSDSRGGVETQYFGPGTRLLVL.

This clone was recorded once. For the CDR3, the DNA is TGTGCCAGCAGCCCCGCCACCGGGGACTATGGCTACACCTTC. Translated, it gives CASSPATGDYGYTF. V usage is TRBV3-1 (or the pseudogene TRBV3-2) and J usage is TRBJ1-2; D is unclear. In germline, CDR1 is LGHDT, CDR2 YNNKEL (reference sequence). The CDR3 extends over 14 amino acids. Between the trimmed V and J ends, which lost 4 bases and 3 bases, there was a span of 12 bases.

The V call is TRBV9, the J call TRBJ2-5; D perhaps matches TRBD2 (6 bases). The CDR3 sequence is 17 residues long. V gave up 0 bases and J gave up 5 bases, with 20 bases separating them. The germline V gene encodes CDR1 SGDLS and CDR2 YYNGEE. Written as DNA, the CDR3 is TGTGCCAGCAGCGTAGGTACCGGGACTGGGGGTTATGAGACCCAGTACTTC. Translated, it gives CASSVGTGTGGYETQYF.

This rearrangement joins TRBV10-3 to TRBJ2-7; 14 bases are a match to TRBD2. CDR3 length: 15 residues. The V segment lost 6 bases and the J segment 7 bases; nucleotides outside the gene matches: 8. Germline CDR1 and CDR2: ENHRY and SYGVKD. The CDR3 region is CAIRAGLAGAGEQYF. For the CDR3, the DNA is TGTGCCATCAGGGCGGGACTAGCGGGAGCTGGGGAGCAGTACTTC.

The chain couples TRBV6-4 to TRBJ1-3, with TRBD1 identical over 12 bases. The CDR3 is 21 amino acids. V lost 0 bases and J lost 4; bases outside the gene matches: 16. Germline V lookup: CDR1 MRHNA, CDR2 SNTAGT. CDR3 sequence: CASSDSTGTGGCLIAGNTIYF. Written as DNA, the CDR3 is TGTGCCAGCAGTGACTCGACCGGGACAGGGGGCTGTTTAATCGCAGGAAACACCATATATTTT.

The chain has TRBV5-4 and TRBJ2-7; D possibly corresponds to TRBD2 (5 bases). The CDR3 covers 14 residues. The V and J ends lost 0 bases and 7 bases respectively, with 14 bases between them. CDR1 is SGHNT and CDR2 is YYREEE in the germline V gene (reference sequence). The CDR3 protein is CASSLDPSTGEQYF. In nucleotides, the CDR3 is TGTGCCAGCAGCTTGGATCCTAGCACTGGGGAGCAGTACTTC.

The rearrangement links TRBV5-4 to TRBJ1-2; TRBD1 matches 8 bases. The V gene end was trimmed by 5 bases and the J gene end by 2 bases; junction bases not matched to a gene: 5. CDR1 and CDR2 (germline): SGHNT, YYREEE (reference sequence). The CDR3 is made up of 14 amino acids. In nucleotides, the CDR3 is TGTGCCAGCAGTCCCGGGACAGGCAACTATGGCTACACCTTC. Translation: CASSPGTGNYGYTF.

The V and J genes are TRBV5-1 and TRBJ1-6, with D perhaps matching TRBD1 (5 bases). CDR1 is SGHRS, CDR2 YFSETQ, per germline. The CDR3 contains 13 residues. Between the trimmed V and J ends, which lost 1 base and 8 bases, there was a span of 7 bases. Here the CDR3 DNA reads TGCGCCAGCAGCTTGAAAGGGGATTCACCCCTCCACTTT. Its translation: CASSLKGDSPLHF. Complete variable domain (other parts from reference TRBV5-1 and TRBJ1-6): KAGVTQTPRYLIKTRGQQVTLSCSPISGHRSVSWYQQTPGQGLQFLFEYFSETQRNKGNFPGRFSGRQFSNSRSEMNVSTLELGDSALYLCASSLKGDSPLHFGNGTRLTVT.

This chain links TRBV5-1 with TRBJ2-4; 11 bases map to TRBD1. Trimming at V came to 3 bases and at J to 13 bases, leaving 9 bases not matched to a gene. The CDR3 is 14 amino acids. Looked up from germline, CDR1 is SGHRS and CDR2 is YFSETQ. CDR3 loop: CASSYGQGASVQYF. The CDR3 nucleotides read TGCGCCAGCAGCTACGGACAGGGGGCTTCTGTCCAGTACTTC.

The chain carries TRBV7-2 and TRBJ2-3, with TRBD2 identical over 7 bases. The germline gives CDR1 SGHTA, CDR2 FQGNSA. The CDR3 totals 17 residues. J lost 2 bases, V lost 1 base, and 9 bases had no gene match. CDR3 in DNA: TGTGCCAGCAGCTTAGGGGGGGGTAGCGGAACCACAGATACGCAGTATTTT. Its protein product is CASSLGGGSGTTDTQYF.

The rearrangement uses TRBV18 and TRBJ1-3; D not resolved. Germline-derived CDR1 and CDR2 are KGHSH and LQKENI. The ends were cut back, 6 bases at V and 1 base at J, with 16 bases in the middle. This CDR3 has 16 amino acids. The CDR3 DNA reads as TGTGCCAGCTCGAGAGAGAGGGCACTGTCTGGAAACACCATATATTTT. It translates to CASSRERALSGNTIYF.

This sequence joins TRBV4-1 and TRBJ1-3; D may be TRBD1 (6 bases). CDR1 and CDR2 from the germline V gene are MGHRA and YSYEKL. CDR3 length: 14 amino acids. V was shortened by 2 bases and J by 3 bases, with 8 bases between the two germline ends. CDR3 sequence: CASSQQGYGNTIYF. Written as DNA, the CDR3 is TGCGCCAGCAGCCAACAGGGGTATGGAAACACCATATATTTT.

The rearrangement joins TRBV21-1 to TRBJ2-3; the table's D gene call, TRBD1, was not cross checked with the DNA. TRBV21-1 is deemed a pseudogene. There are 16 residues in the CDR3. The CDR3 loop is CASSLPGGSGTDTQYF. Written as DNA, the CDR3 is TGTGCCAGCAGCTTACCAGGGGGCTCGGGCACAGATACGCAGTATTTT.

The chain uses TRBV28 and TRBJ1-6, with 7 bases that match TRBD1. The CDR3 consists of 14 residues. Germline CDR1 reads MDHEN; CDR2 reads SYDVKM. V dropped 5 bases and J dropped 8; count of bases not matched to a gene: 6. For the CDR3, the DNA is TGTGCCAGCAGTCCCAGACAGGGTTATTCACCCCTCCACTTT. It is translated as CASSPRQGYSPLHF.

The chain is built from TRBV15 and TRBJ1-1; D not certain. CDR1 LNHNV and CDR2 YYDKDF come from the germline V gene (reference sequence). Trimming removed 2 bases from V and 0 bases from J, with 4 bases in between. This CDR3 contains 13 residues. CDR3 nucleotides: TGTGCCACCAGCAGAAGCTTGAACACTGAAGCTTTCTTT. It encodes CATSRSLNTEAFF.

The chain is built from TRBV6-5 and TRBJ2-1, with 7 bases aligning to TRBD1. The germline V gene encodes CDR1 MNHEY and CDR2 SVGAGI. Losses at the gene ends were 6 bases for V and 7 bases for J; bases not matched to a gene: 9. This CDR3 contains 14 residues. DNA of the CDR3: TGTGCCAGCAGCATCGACAGGGTAATAAATGAGCAGTTCTTC. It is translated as CASSIDRVINEQFF.

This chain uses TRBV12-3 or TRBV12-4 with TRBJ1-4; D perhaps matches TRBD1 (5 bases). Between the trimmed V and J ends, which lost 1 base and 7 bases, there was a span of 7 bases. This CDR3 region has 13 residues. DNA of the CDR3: TGTGCCAGCAGTTTAGTCGGGGGTGAAAAACTGTTTTTT. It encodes CASSLVGGEKLFF.

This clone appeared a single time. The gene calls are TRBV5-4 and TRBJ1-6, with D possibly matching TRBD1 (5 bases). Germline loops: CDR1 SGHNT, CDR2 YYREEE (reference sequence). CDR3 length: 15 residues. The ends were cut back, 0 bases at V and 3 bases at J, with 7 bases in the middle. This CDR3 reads CASSLGGLYNSPLHF. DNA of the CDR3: TGTGCCAGCAGCTTGGGGGGCCTCTATAATTCACCCCTCCACTTT.

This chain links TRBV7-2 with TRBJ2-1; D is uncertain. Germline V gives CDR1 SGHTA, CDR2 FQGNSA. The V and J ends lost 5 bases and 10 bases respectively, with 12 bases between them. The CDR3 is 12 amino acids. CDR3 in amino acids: CASSTSVVEQFF. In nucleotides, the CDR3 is TGTGCCAGCAGCACCTCGGTGGTCGAGCAGTTCTTC.